The clone carrying this TCR beta chain was picked up one time. The antigen is unknown. This record belongs to a study of cytomegalovirus exposure and HLA in healthy donors. Study outcomes and limitations: In an earlier analysis, most TCR beta V segments were productive about 87% or about 30% of the time. With further analysis later on, most CMV-associated TCR beta chains appeared HLA-restricted.

Both 60 Vbeta primers and 13 Jbeta primers went into the PCR. Repertoires were generated with immunoSEQ multiplex PCR, while TCRdb's copy carries only in-frame clones and drops some. The data hold about 120,000 clones, with more than 60% observed a single time. With V trimmed by 0 bases and J by 6 bases, 1 base remained unmatched. Germline CDR1 is PRHDT and CDR2 is FYEKMQ (reference sequence). The CDR3 runs to 15 residues. The chain has TRBV13 and TRBJ2-3; TRBD2 aligns across 12 bases. This TCR was sampled from a female donor in good health and CMV-seronegative. Source material: PBMCs. The CDR3 loop reads CASSLGLAGGDTQYF. DNA for the CDR3: TGTGCCAGCAGCTTAGGGCTAGCGGGGGGGGATACGCAGTATTTT.